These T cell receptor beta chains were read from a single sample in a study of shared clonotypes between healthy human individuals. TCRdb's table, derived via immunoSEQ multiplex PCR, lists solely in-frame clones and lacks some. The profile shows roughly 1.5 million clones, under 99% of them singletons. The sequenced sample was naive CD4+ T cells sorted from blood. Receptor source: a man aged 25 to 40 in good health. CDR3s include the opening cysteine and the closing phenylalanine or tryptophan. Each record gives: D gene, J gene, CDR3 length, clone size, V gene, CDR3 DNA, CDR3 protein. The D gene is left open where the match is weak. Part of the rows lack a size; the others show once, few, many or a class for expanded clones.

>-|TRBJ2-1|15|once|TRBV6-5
TGTGCCAGCACCAGAGTTAGCGGCCTTCTCAATGAGCAGTTCTTC
CASTRVSGLLNEQFF
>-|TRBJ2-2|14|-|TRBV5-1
TGCGCCAGCTGCTGGGGGTCGAGCACCGGGGAGCTGTTTTTT
CASCWGSSTGELFF
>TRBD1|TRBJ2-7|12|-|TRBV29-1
TGCAGCGCCAGGGGGACAGCCTACGAGCAGTACTTC
CSARGTAYEQYF
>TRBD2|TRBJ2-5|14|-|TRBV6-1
TGTGCCAGCAGTAAACGGGACTACGAAGAGACCCAGTACTTC
CASSKRDYEETQYF
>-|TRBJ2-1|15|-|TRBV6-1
TGTGCCAGCATCCTACGCCAGAGCTCCTACAATGAGCAGTTCTTC
CASILRQSSYNEQFF
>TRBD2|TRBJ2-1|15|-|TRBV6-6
TGTGCCAGCAGCAGACTAGCGGGAGGGACCAATGAGCAGTTCTTC
CASSRLAGGTNEQFF
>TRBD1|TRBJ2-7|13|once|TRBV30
TGTGCCTGGAGTCCGACAGGGTACTACGAGCAGTACTTC
CAWSPTGYYEQYF
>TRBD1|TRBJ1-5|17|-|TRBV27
TGTGCCAGCAGTCCCAGTCCCGGACAGGGGGCCCTACAGCCCCAGCATTTT
CASSPSPGQGALQPQHF
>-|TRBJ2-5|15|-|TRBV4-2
TGTGCCAGCAGCCTGACCGAGAGGAAACAAGAGACCCAGTACTTC
CASSLTERKQETQYF
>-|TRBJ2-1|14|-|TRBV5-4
TGTGCCAGCAGCCCGGAGCGCTCCTACAATGAGCAGTTCTTC
CASSPERSYNEQFF
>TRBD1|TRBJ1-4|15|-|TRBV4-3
TGCGCCAGCAGCCACGACAGGGGTCCACCACCCCAACTGTTTTTT
CASSHDRGPPPQLFF
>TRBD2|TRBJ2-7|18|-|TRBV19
TGTGCCAGTAGTACCGTCCCGGGACTAGCGGCGAGCTCCTACGAGCAGTACTTC
CASSTVPGLAASSYEQYF
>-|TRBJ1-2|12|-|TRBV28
TGTGCCGGGGCCACAGGGCGCTATGGCTACACCTTC
CAGATGRYGYTF
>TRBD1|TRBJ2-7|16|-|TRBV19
TGTGCCAGTAGCGGTACCGGGACAGGGGTAATAGGCGAGCAGTACTTC
CASSGTGTGVIGEQYF
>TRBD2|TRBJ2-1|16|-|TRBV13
TGTGCCAGCAGCCCCCCCATTGGGACTACCCACAATGAGCAGTTCTTC
CASSPPIGTTHNEQFF
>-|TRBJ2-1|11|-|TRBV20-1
TGCAGTGCTGGGACGAACAATGAGCAGTTCTTC
CSAGTNNEQFF
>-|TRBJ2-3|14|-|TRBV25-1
TGTGCCAGCAGTACTCAGGGAGTCACAGATACGCAGTATTTT
CASSTQGVTDTQYF
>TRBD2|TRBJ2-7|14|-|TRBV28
TGTGCCAGCAGGGGGGGACTAGCGGGCTACGAGCAGTACTTC
CASRGGLAGYEQYF
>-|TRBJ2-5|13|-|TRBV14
TGTGCCAGCAGCATCTCGAGGGGAAGGAGCCAGTACTTC
CASSISRGRSQYF
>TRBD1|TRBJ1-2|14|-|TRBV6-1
TGTGCCAGCACTTATCGACAGGGGGTAGATGGCTACACCTTC
CASTYRQGVDGYTF
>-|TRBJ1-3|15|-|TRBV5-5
TGTGCCAGCAGCTTGGACAGGCTTACGGGCAGCACCATATATTTT
CASSLDRLTGSTIYF
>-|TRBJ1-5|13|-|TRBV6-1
TGTGCCAGCAAACCGGGTGGCAATCAGCCCCAGCATTTT
CASKPGGNQPQHF
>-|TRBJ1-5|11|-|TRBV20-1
TGCAGTGCTAGAACCTCTCAGCCCCAGCATTTT
CSARTSQPQHF
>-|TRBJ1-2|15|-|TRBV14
TGTGCCAGCAGCCAAGATCGAAGGAACGTCTATGGCTACACCTTC
CASSQDRRNVYGYTF
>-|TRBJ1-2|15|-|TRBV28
TGTGCCAGCAGGGGGGGGACGGAATATCAGTATGGCTACACCTTC
CASRGGTEYQYGYTF
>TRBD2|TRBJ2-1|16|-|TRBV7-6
TGTGCCAGCAGCCTTAACCCGGGACTACCCCTGGGTGAGCAGTTCTTC
CASSLNPGLPLGEQFF
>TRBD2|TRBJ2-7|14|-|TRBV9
TGTGCCAGCAGCGCGGGACTAGGGGCCTACGAGCAGTACTTC
CASSAGLGAYEQYF
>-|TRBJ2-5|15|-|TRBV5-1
TGCGCCAGCAGCTTGGAGAATCTAGCTTTTGAGACCCAGTACTTC
CASSLENLAFETQYF
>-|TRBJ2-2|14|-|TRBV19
TGTGCCAGTAGTACCCAGGTTAACACCGGGGAGCTGTTTTTT
CASSTQVNTGELFF
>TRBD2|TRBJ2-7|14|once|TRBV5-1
TGCGCCAGCCAAACTAGCGGGAGCTCCTACGAGCAGTACTTC
CASQTSGSSYEQYF
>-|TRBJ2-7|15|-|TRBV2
TGTGCCAGCAGTGCTTTATTCGGCGTCTCCTACGAGCAGTACTTC
CASSALFGVSYEQYF
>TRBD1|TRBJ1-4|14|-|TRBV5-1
TGCGCCAGCAGCCCAGGACAGGGGGATGAAAAACTGTTTTTT
CASSPGQGDEKLFF
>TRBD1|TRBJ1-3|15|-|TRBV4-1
TGCGCCAGCAGATGGGACAGCGAAACTGGAAACACCATATATTTT
CASRWDSETGNTIYF
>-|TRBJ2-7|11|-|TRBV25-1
TGTGCCAGCAGTCAATACTACGAGCAGTACTTC
CASSQYYEQYF
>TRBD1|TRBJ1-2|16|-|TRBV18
TGTGCCAGCTCACCGTTGTCCGGGACAGCGAACTATGGCTACACCTTC
CASSPLSGTANYGYTF